The text below deals with one T cell receptor beta chain. Its antigen is not identified. This entry belongs to a study of cytomegalovirus exposure and HLA in healthy donors. Some clones are missing from TCRdb's copy, which holds only in-frame ones; the method was immunoSEQ multiplex PCR. The sample has 100,000 to 130,000 clones, around 95% seen once. General study results and limits: For most TCR sequences rarity was the rule, although some public TCRs occurred in many donors.

V lost 5 bases to trimming and J lost 4 bases, with 18 bases between them. Germline V gives CDR1 MNHEY, CDR2 SMNVEV (reference sequence). This CDR3 region has 15 residues. Sequencing input: PBMCs. This chain uses TRBV27 with TRBJ2-7; TRBD2 is a possible D gene (6 bases). The receptor comes from a woman under 30 in good health and CMV-seronegative. In nucleotides, the CDR3 is TGTGCCAGCAGTCCCCACCCGACCGGAGGGTACGAGCAGTACTTC. It codes for CASSPHPTGGYEQYF.